One sample yielded the 21 T cell receptor beta chains listed below, sequenced in a study of vaccination effects on CD4 cells after COVID-19. When less than 11 days of culture had elapsed, CD4+ T cells were isolated. Either the BNT162b2 or mRNA-1273 vaccine was given to participants in two doses. Profiled with immunoSEQ multiplex PCR; TCRdb holds only in-frame clones, not every one. The sample includes tens of thousands of clones, less than 75% of them seen just once. The antigens for these receptors are not known. The sample was CD4+ T cells from PBMCs cultured without peptide, taken after COVID-19 vaccination. These receptors all stem from a human donor who received a COVID-19 vaccine.

This sequence joins TRBV24-1 and TRBJ2-2, with D possibly being TRBD2 (6 bases). The CDR3 has 14 amino acids. In germline, CDR1 is KGHDR, CDR2 SFDVKD. Trimming removed 4 bases from V and 1 base from J, with 6 bases in between. The CDR3 DNA is TGTGCCACCAGTGACGGGGGGAACACCGGGGAGCTGTTTTTT. Translated, it gives CATSDGGNTGELFF.

The genes are TRBV2 and TRBJ2-2; tentative D call: TRBD2 (7 bases). V was trimmed by 6 bases and J by 7 bases, leaving 18 bases between them. Germline CDR1 and CDR2: SNHLY and FYNNEI. This CDR3 contains 15 residues. CDR3 residues: CASRRLGGAFGELFF. CDR3 nucleotides: TGTGCCAGCAGACGATTGGGGGGGGCATTCGGGGAGCTGTTTTTT.

A single count supports this clone. This chain joins TRBV6-4 and TRBJ2-3; 7 nucleotides agree with TRBD2. CDR3 size: 18 residues. In germline, CDR1 is MRHNA, CDR2 SNTAGT. The J segment lost 5 bases and the V segment lost 3 bases, leaving 17 bases of the junction unmatched. CDR3 protein: CASSESAGTQPGGDTQYF. The CDR3 nucleotides read TGTGCCAGCAGTGAGTCGGCCGGGACGCAACCGGGAGGAGATACGCAGTATTTT.

The sample holds one count of this clone. This CDR3 fails to terminate in the conserved phenylalanine or tryptophan, so it likely reflects a read error. The limits of the CDR3 on the DNA are not certain, so only TCRdb's listed CDR3 is given. The V gene is TRBV2, the J gene TRBJ1-2; the tabulated D call, TRBD1, remains unverified against the DNA. Germline V gene sequence: CDR1 SNHLY, CDR2 FYNNEI. Termini included, the CDR3 measures 12 amino acids. CDR3 sequence: CASSDPPTAHLR.

The chain employs TRBV7-9 and TRBJ2-2; no definite D call. There are 14 residues in the CDR3. Germline CDR1 reads SEHNR; CDR2 reads FQNEAQ (reference sequence). Trimming removed 0 bases at V and 7 bases at J, with 9 bases between. The CDR3 region is CASSLAQNRGELFF. Written as DNA, the CDR3 is TGTGCCAGCAGCTTAGCCCAAAACCGCGGGGAGCTGTTTTTT. The full variable domain, in which reference TRBV7-9 and TRBJ2-2 provide the parts outside the CDR3, is DTGVSQNPRHKITKRGQNVTFRCDPISEHNRLYWYRQTLGQGPEFLTYFQNEAQLEKSRLLSDRFSAERPKGSFSTLEIQRTEQGDSAMYLCASSLAQNRGELFFGEGSRLTVL.

The J gene is TRBJ2-3, the V gene TRBV6-5; D remains ambiguous. The CDR3 sequence is 14 residues long. Germline-derived CDR1 and CDR2 are MNHEY and SVGAGI. Trimming removed 0 bases at V and 5 bases at J, with 9 bases between. The CDR3 sequence is CASSYSQPGDTQYF. The CDR3, as DNA: TGTGCCAGCAGTTACTCGCAGCCGGGAGATACGCAGTATTTT.

This clone has only a few counts. The chain couples TRBV20-1 to TRBJ2-5; weak D call: TRBD2 (5 bases). Germline V lookup: CDR1 DFQATT, CDR2 SNEGSKA (reference sequence). V was pared by 3 bases and J by 5 bases, with 7 bases between. The CDR3 runs 11 residues. CDR3 region: CSASGVETQYF. For the CDR3, the DNA is TGCAGTGCTAGCGGGGTGGAGACCCAGTACTTC.

The rearrangement links TRBV24-1 to TRBJ2-5, with D unresolved. The CDR3 runs to 14 residues. In germline, CDR1 is KGHDR, CDR2 SFDVKD. V lost 6 bases and J 5 bases, leaving 15 bases between the germline ends. CDR3 in amino acids: CATSNSISGETQYF. The CDR3 coding sequence is TGTGCCACCAGTAACAGTATATCTGGGGAGACCCAGTACTTC.

J is TRBJ2-1 and V is TRBV7-3; 9 nucleotides line up with TRBD2. Germline V lookup: CDR1 SGHTA, CDR2 FQGTGA. The CDR3 extends over 16 amino acids. Losses at the gene ends were 5 bases for V and 5 bases for J; bases not matched to a gene: 10. The chain's CDR3 is CASSQGSLAGDNEQFF. CDR3 coding DNA: TGTGCCAGCAGCCAAGGTTCACTAGCGGGTGACAATGAGCAGTTCTTC. Complete variable domain (other parts from reference TRBV7-3 and TRBJ2-1): GAGVSQTPSNKVTEKGKYVELRCDPISGHTALYWYRQSLGQGPEFLIYFQGTGAADDSGLPNDRFFAVRPEGSVSTLKIQRTERGDSAVYLCASSQGSLAGDNEQFFGPGTRLTVL.

The rearrangement links TRBV5-8 to TRBJ2-5, with 9 bases matching TRBD1. Trimming removed 0 bases from V and 4 bases from J; junction bases left unmatched: 1. Per germline, CDR1 SGHTS and CDR2 YDEGEE. This CDR3 comprises 14 residues. CDR3 sequence (DNA): TGTGCCAGCAGCTTGGGACAGGGGGGAGAGACCCAGTACTTC. Translated, it gives CASSLGQGGETQYF.

The genes are TRBV6-5 and TRBJ2-3; D perhaps matches TRBD1 (7 bases). The germline V and J ends were trimmed by 5 bases and 0 bases, with 12 bases remaining between them. Germline-derived CDR1 and CDR2 are MNHEY and SVGAGI. There are 15 residues in the CDR3. The CDR3 region is CASSRQGLSTDTQYF. The CDR3, as DNA: TGTGCCAGCAGTAGACAGGGACTTAGCACAGATACGCAGTATTTT.

The V and J genes are TRBV2 and TRBJ2-5, with 8 bases identical to TRBD1. V shed 6 bases, J shed 5 bases, and the junction held 11 bases outside the gene matches. CDR1 is SNHLY and CDR2 is FYNNEI in the germline V gene. The CDR3 has 15 residues. CDR3 amino acids: CASRQDRDSRETQYF. The CDR3 bases are TGTGCCAGCAGGCAGGACAGGGACTCAAGGGAGACCCAGTACTTC.

The chain recombines TRBV24-1 with TRBJ2-5; D may correspond to TRBD1 or TRBD2 (5 bases each). This CDR3 region has 15 residues. Trimming took 4 bases from V and 7 from J, leaving 18 bases between them. The germline gives CDR1 KGHDR, CDR2 SFDVKD. CDR3 residues: CATSDSPGRAGTQYF. The CDR3 nucleotides are TGTGCCACCAGTGACTCTCCGGGACGTGCGGGGACCCAGTACTTC.

This chain uses TRBV5-4 with TRBJ1-2, with D possibly matching TRBD1 (5 bases). Trimming pared 1 base from V and 1 base from J, leaving 11 bases between. CDR3 size: 15 residues. Germline V gives CDR1 SGHNT, CDR2 YYREEE (reference sequence). The CDR3, as DNA: TGTGCCAGCAGCTTGTACGGGGGGGGTAACTATGGCTACACCTTC. The encoded protein is CASSLYGGGNYGYTF. Looking up the rest from reference TRBV5-4 and TRBJ1-2 gives the full variable domain: ETGVTQSPTHLIKTRGQQVTLRCSSQSGHNTVSWYQQALGQGPQFIFQYYREEENGRGNFPPRFSGLQFPNYSSELNVNALELDDSALYLCASSLYGGGNYGYTFGSGTRLTVV.

V and J are TRBV5-1 and TRBJ2-6; a weak D match, TRBD1 (6 bases). The CDR3 spans 16 residues. Germline loops: CDR1 SGHRS, CDR2 YFSETQ. V lost 2 bases, J lost 2 bases, and 11 bases lay in between. The CDR3: CASSLPDSAGANVLTF. The CDR3 coding sequence is TGCGCCAGCAGCTTACCGGACAGTGCTGGGGCCAACGTCCTGACTTTC. Filled out from reference TRBV5-1 and TRBJ2-6, the complete variable domain reads KAGVTQTPRYLIKTRGQQVTLSCSPISGHRSVSWYQQTPGQGLQFLFEYFSETQRNKGNFPGRFSGRQFSNSRSEMNVSTLELGDSALYLCASSLPDSAGANVLTFGAGSRLTVL.

This clone was found a few times. This chain uses TRBV6-5 with TRBJ1-6; 7 positions agree with TRBD1. The length of the CDR3 is 15 residues. Germline CDR1 and CDR2: MNHEY and SVGAGI. Trimming took 5 bases from V and 7 from J; bases not matched to a gene: 8. This chain's CDR3 is CASSQARQGNSPLHF. Here the CDR3 DNA reads TGTGCCAGCAGTCAGGCCAGACAGGGAAATTCACCCCTCCACTTT.

This clone was found a few times. The chain links TRBV5-1 to TRBJ1-6; D not certain. There are 16 residues in the CDR3. The V end lost 0 bases, the J end lost 10 bases, and 17 bases lay between the germline ends. Germline V lookup: CDR1 SGHRS, CDR2 YFSETQ. For the CDR3, the DNA is TGCGCCAGCAGCTTGGCCTCTGCAGGCAGACAATCACCCCTCCACTTT. Residues: CASSLASAGRQSPLHF.

V gene TRBV12-3 or TRBV12-4 combines with J gene TRBJ2-1; 7 bases line up with TRBD1. J lost 14 bases, V lost 4 bases, and 5 bases had no gene match. This CDR3 comprises 11 residues. The CDR3 DNA sequence: TGTGCCAGCAGTTCAGGGGGATACGAGTTCTTC. Its protein product is CASSSGGYEFF.

The chain employs TRBV5-1 and TRBJ2-3; tentative D call: TRBD1 (6 bases). The germline V gene has CDR1 SGHRS and CDR2 YFSETQ. This CDR3 is built from 19 residues. Trimming pared 3 bases from V and 3 bases from J, leaving 26 bases between. CDR3 sequence (DNA): TGCGCCAGCAGCTCGTTCCCAGGACAGCGGAATCTAGCAACAGATACGCAGTATTTT. This encodes CASSSFPGQRNLATDTQYF.

The CDR3 is CASSGGVEAYGYTF. The CDR3 region has the DNA TGTGCCAGCAGCGGGGGTGTGGAGGCCTATGGCTACACCTTC. The chain has TRBV5-4 and TRBJ1-2; TRBD1 might be the D (5 bases). CDR1 is SGHNT and CDR2 is YYREEE in the germline V gene (reference sequence). Trimming stripped 4 bases from V and 4 bases from J, with 14 bases between. The CDR3 is made up of 14 amino acids.

This clone was picked up a small number of times. This chain uses TRBV7-2 with TRBJ1-5; D is perhaps TRBD1 (6 bases). The CDR3 spans 16 residues. Between the trimmed V and J ends, which lost 5 bases and 0 bases, there was a span of 14 bases. Germline assignment: CDR1 SGHTA and CDR2 FQGNSA. As DNA, the CDR3 is TGTGCCAGCAGCACCACATGGACAGCTAGCAATCAGCCCCAGCATTTT. Amino acids: CASSTTWTASNQPQHF.